This T cell receptor beta chain was captured by sequencing in a study of blood T cell repertoires in COVID-19. Study-level background: Acute and convalescent COVID-19 specimens originated in the United States, Italy and Spain.

The age range of participants was about 18 to 100 years, with residence in about two dozen US areas. Symptom resolution, clearance, or two negative PCRs marked donors in Cohort 3 as recovered. Germline V lookup: CDR1 SGHRS, CDR2 YFSETQ. Trimming removed 0 bases at V and 3 bases at J, with 15 bases between. This CDR3 comprises 16 residues. The assay was immunoSEQ multiplex PCR, and TCRdb's table has in-frame clones only and misses some. Of 150,000 to 200,000 clones listed, just over 85% were seen once; the top ten hold roughly 8.9%. Sequencing used PBMCs or T cells enriched from blood (not recorded which). V gene TRBV5-1 combines with J gene TRBJ1-2; a possible D gene is TRBD1 (5 bases). The sequence was obtained from a woman in her late teens or twenties who had recovered from COVID-19. CDR3 sequence reads: CASSLGAQGMDYGYTF. The CDR3 DNA is TGCGCCAGCAGCTTGGGGGCGCAGGGTATGGACTATGGCTACACCTTC.